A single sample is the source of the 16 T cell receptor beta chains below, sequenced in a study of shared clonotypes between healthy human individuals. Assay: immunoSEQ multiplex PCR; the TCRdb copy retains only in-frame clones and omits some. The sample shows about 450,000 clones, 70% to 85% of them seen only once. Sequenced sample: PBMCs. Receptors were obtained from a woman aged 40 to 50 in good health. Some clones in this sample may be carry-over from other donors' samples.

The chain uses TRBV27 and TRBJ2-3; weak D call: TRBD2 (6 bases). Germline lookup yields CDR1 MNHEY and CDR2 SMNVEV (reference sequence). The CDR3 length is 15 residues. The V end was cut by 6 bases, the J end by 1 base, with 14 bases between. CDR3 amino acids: CASRGLGEGTDTQYF. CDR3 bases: TGTGCCAGCAGGGGGTTAGGGGAGGGCACAGATACGCAGTATTTT.

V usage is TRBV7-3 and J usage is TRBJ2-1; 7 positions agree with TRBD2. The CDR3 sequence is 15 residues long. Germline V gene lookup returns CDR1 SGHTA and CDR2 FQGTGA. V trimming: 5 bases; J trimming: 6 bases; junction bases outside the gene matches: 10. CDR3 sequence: CASSPHAGAGNEQFF. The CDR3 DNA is TGTGCCAGCAGCCCCCACGCGGGAGCAGGCAATGAGCAGTTCTTC.

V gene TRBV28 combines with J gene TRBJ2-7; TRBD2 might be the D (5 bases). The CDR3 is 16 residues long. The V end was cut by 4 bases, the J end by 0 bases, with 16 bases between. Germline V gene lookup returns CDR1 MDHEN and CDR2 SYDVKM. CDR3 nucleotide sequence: TGTGCCAGCAGTTCCCCCAACAGCGGAAACTCCTACGAGCAGTACTTC. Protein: CASSSPNSGNSYEQYF.

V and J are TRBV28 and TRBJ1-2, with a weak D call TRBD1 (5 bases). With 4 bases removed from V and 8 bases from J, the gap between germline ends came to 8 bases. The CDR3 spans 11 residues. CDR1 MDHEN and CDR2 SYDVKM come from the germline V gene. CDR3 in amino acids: CASSSGYGYTF. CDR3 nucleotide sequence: TGTGCCAGCAGTTCAGGGTACGGCTACACCTTC.

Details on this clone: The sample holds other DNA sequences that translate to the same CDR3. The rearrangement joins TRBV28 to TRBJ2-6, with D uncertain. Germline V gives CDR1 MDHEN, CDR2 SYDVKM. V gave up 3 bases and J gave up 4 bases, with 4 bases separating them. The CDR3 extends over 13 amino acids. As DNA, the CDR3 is TGTGCCAGCAGTTTTAGGGGGGCCAACGTCCTGACTTTC. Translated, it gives CASSFRGANVLTF.

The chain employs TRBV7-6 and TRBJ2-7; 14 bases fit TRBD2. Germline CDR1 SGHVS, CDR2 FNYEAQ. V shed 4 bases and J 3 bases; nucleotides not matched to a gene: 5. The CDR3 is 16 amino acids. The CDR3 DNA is TGTGCCAGCAGCTCGCTCGGGACTAGCGGGAGCTACGAGCAGTACTTC. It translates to CASSSLGTSGSYEQYF. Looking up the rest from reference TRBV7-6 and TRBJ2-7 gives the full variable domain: GAGVSQSPRYKVTKRGQDVALRCDPISGHVSLYWYRQALGQGPEFLTYFNYEAQQDKSGLPNDRFSAERPEGSISTLTIQRTEQRDSAMYRCASSSLGTSGSYEQYFGPGTRLTVT.

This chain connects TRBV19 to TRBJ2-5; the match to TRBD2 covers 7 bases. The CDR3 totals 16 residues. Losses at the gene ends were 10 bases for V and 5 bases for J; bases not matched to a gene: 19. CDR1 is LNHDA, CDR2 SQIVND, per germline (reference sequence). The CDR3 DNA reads TGTGCCACCACCAAGGCAGGCCACCAAGCGGGGGAGACCCAGTACTTC. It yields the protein CATTKAGHQAGETQYF.

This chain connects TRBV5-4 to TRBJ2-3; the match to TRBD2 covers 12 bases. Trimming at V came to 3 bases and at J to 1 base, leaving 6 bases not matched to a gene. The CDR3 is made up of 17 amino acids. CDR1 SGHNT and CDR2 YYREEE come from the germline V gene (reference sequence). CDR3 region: CASSSGLAGWGTDTQYF. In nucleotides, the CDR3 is TGTGCCAGCAGCTCAGGACTAGCGGGATGGGGCACAGATACGCAGTATTTT.

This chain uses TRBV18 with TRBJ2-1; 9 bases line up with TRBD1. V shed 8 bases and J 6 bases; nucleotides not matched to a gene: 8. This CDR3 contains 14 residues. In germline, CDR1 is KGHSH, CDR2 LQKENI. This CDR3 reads CASNRDRAFNEQFF. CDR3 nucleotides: TGTGCCAGCAACCGGGACAGGGCCTTCAATGAGCAGTTCTTC.

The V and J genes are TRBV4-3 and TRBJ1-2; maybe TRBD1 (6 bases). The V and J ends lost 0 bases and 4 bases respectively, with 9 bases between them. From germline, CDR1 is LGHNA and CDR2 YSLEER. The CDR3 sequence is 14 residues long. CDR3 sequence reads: CASSQEGARYGYTF. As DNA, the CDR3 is TGCGCCAGCAGCCAAGAGGGGGCGCGCTATGGCTACACCTTC.

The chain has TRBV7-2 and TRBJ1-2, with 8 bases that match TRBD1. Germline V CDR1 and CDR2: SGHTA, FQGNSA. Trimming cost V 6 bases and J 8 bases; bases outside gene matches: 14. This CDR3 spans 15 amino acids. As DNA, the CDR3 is TGTGCCAGCAGACCCTCAGGGGGCTCCCTTAAGGGCTACACCTTC. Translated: CASRPSGGSLKGYTF.

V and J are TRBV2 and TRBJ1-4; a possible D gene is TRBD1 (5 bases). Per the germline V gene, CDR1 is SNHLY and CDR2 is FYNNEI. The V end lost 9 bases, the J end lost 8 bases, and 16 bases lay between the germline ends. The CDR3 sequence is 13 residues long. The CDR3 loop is CASTLGVPEKLFF. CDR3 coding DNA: TGTGCCAGTACTCTAGGGGTCCCCGAAAAACTGTTTTTT.

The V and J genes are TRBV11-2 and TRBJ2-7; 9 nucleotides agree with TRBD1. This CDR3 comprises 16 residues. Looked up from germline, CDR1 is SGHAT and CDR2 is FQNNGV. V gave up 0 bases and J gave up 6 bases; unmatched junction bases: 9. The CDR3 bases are TGTGCCAGCAGCTTAGAGGGGACAGGGTTAACCCCCGAGCAGTACTTC. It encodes CASSLEGTGLTPEQYF.

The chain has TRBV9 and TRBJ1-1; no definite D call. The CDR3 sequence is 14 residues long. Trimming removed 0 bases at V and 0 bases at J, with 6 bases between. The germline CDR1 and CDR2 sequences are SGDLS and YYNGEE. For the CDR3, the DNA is TGTGCCAGCAGCGTAGTCGGGATGAACACTGAAGCTTTCTTT. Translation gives CASSVVGMNTEAFF.

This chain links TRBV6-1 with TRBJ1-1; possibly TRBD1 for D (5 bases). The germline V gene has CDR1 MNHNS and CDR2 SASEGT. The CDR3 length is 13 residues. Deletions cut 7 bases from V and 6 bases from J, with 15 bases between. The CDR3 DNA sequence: TGTGCCAGCAAACCCTCCGGGGCCCCTGAAGCTTTCTTT. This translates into CASKPSGAPEAFF.

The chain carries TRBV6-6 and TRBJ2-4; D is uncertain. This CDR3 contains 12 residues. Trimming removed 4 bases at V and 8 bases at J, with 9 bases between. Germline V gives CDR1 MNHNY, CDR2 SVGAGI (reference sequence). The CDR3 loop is CASSLSLDIQYF. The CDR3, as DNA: TGTGCCAGCAGTTTGAGTTTGGACATTCAGTACTTC.